The 13 T cell receptor beta chains below were found in one sample sequenced in a study of T cell changes during pregnancy in multiple sclerosis. Method: immunoSEQ multiplex PCR; TCRdb's copy keeps in-frame clones and lacks some. Among about 110,000 clones listed, roughly nine tenths were seen once. Specimen: peripheral blood, collected after pregnancy. The origin of the receptors is a female donor with multiple sclerosis, enrolled in a pregnancy study.

This clone was seen a single time. This rearrangement joins TRBV7-9 to TRBJ2-7; TRBD1 matches at 9 bases. This CDR3 region has 15 residues. Germline-derived CDR1 and CDR2 are SEHNR and FQNEAQ (reference sequence). Trimming removed 5 bases from V and 5 bases from J; junction bases left unmatched: 10. CDR3 in DNA: TGTGCCAGCAGCACGTACAGGGGGCGCTTCGACGAGCAGTACTTC. Protein: CASSTYRGRFDEQYF.

The V gene is TRBV7-3, the J gene TRBJ2-1, with TRBD2 as a possible D gene (7 bases). The germline V gene has CDR1 SGHTA and CDR2 FQGTGA. The V gene lost 5 bases and the J gene lost 15 bases, with 17 bases spanning the gap. The CDR3 length is 12 residues. For the CDR3, the DNA is TGTGCCAGCAGCAAAGGCGGGGGCCAGCCGTTCTTC. Its protein product is CASSKGGGQPFF.

The V call is TRBV19, the J call TRBJ2-7; D uncertain. Germline CDR1 is LNHDA and CDR2 is SQIVND (reference sequence). With 7 bases removed from V and 3 bases from J, the gap between germline ends came to 13 bases. The CDR3 is made up of 13 amino acids. CDR3 region: CASTGDSNYEQYF. The DNA for the CDR3 is TGTGCCAGTACCGGTGACTCCAACTACGAGCAGTACTTC.

This sequence joins TRBV29-1 and TRBJ2-2; maybe TRBD2 (5 bases). In germline, CDR1 is SQVTM, CDR2 ANQGSEA. The CDR3 runs 13 residues. V gave up 4 bases and J gave up 1 base, with 7 bases separating them. CDR3 sequence: CSVVGVNTGELFF. CDR3 coding DNA: TGCAGCGTTGTCGGGGTGAACACCGGGGAGCTGTTTTTT.

The gene calls are TRBV7-9 and TRBJ2-1, with D possibly matching TRBD2 (6 bases). Trimming took off 1 base at V and 4 bases at J, with 11 bases between the two ends. There are 15 residues in the CDR3. Per the germline V gene, CDR1 is SEHNR and CDR2 is FQNEAQ (reference sequence). CDR3: CASSLGRGRYNEQFF. The CDR3 DNA follows: TGTGCCAGCAGCTTAGGACGGGGGAGGTACAATGAGCAGTTCTTC.

The V gene is TRBV19, the J gene TRBJ2-3; TRBD1 might be the D (5 bases). Germline values: CDR1 LNHDA, CDR2 SQIVND (reference sequence). V was trimmed by 3 bases and J by 5 bases, leaving 15 bases between them. CDR3 length: 15 amino acids. The CDR3 loop is CASSMYQGREDTQYF. CDR3 DNA: TGTGCCAGTAGTATGTATCAGGGTCGAGAAGATACGCAGTATTTT.

Worth noting for this clone: The identical CDR3 is also encoded by other nucleotide sequences in the sample. This chain links TRBV4-1 with TRBJ1-2; tentatively, D is TRBD1 (6 bases). CDR1 and CDR2 (germline): MGHRA, YSYEKL. The CDR3 is 15 amino acids. V was cut by 1 base and J by 2 bases, with 11 bases left in between. DNA for the CDR3: TGCGCCAGCAGCCAAGGAGGGGGAACCAACTATGGCTACACCTTC. It encodes CASSQGGGTNYGYTF.

The chain joins TRBV7-3 to TRBJ2-1; 8 bases match TRBD1. With V trimmed by 2 bases and J by 5 bases, 8 bases remained unmatched. Germline V gives CDR1 SGHTA, CDR2 FQGTGA. The CDR3 extends over 16 amino acids. Written as DNA, the CDR3 is TGTGCCAGCAGCTTATGGGCAGGGGGCACGCACAATGAGCAGTTCTTC. Its protein product is CASSLWAGGTHNEQFF. Based on the CDR3 plus reference TRBV7-3 and TRBJ2-1, the full variable domain is GAGVSQTPSNKVTEKGKYVELRCDPISGHTALYWYRQSLGQGPEFLIYFQGTGAADDSGLPNDRFFAVRPEGSVSTLKIQRTERGDSAVYLCASSLWAGGTHNEQFFGPGTRLTVL.

The J gene is TRBJ2-7, the V gene TRBV5-1; 7 nucleotides agree with TRBD1. J was trimmed by 3 bases and V by 2 bases; bases with no gene match: 11. Germline CDR1 and CDR2: SGHRS and YFSETQ. This CDR3 comprises 16 residues. CDR3 DNA: TGCGCCAGCAGCTTAAGGACAGGAATGATCTTCTACGAGCAGTACTTC. Its protein is CASSLRTGMIFYEQYF.

The J gene is TRBJ1-5, the V gene TRBV6-1; 8 positions match TRBD1. The CDR3 sequence is 15 residues long. The germline V gene has CDR1 MNHNS and CDR2 SASEGT. Trimming at V came to 4 bases and at J to 6 bases, leaving 8 bases not matched to a gene. This CDR3 reads CASSVEDRVTQPQHF. In DNA form, the CDR3 reads TGTGCCAGCAGTGTGGAGGACAGGGTCACTCAGCCCCAGCATTTT.

This clone appeared once. The chain couples TRBV5-4 to TRBJ1-3; D not resolved. The ends were cut back, 2 bases at V and 3 bases at J, with 12 bases in the middle. Looked up from germline, CDR1 is SGHNT and CDR2 is YYREEE (reference sequence). The CDR3 is made up of 15 amino acids. The CDR3 protein is CASSFGSPNGNTIYF. The CDR3 DNA reads as TGTGCCAGCAGCTTTGGGAGCCCCAATGGAAACACCATATATTTT.

This sequence joins TRBV10-1 and TRBJ2-7; D may be TRBD1 (6 bases). CDR3 length equals 18 residues. CDR1 and CDR2 from the germline V gene are WNHNN and SYGVQD (reference sequence). V was pared by 2 bases and J by 7 bases, with 27 bases between. The CDR3 loop reads CASSEDPGPSGATFEQYF. As DNA, the CDR3 is TGCGCCAGCAGTGAGGACCCCGGCCCCTCAGGGGCGACTTTTGAGCAGTACTTC.

V gene TRBV28 combines with J gene TRBJ1-2; a possible D gene is TRBD1 (5 bases). The germline V and J ends were trimmed by 4 bases and 8 bases, with 14 bases remaining between them. The length of the CDR3 is 13 residues. Germline values: CDR1 MDHEN, CDR2 SYDVKM. The CDR3 region is CASSYQGRYGYTF. The CDR3, as DNA: TGTGCCAGCAGTTACCAGGGCAGGTACGGCTACACCTTC.